This is a list of T cell receptor beta chains from one sample in a study of CD4 T cells in relation to SARS-CoV-2 and coronaviruses. No antigens are known for them. Generated by immunoSEQ multiplex PCR, the TCRdb table keeps only in-frame clones and is missing some. The sample carries just under 20,000 clones, roughly 77% recorded once. The material sequenced was CD4+ T cells from PBMCs, cultured in vitro. The receptors stem from a human donor in good health. Each CDR3 is given with its conserved first and last residue. A D gene is named only where the DNA matches it firmly. Size is omitted from some rows. Given values are once, few, many or a class for expanded clones.

TRBJ2-5 | NA | TRBV12-3/TRBV12-4 | NA | TGTGCCAGCAGGACAGGCAAGCAAGAGACCCAGTACTTC | CASRTGKQETQYF
TRBJ2-2 | few | TRBV19 | NA | TGTGCCAGTAGTAAACGTGACACCGGGGAGCTGTTTTTT | CASSKRDTGELFF
TRBJ2-2 | once | TRBV6-6 | NA | TGTGCCAGCAGTTACTCCACACAGAACACCGGGGAGCTGTTTTTT | CASSYSTQNTGELFF
TRBJ2-7 | NA | TRBV7-2 | NA | TGTGCCAGCAGCTTAGGGGCGAGCTACGAGCAGTACTTC | CASSLGASYEQYF
TRBJ2-3 | NA | TRBV11-2 | NA | TGTGCCAGCAGCTTAGTAGGGAATACGCAGTATTTT | CASSLVGNTQYF
TRBJ2-3 | NA | TRBV7-6 | TRBD2 | TGTGCCAGCAGCGCGGAGCGGGGGGGCCTTGCAGATACGCAGTATTTT | CASSAERGGLADTQYF
TRBJ2-7 | NA | TRBV6-4 | TRBD2 | TGTGCCAGCAGTGACTGGGGGACTAGGAACTACGAGCAGTACTTC | CASSDWGTRNYEQYF
TRBJ2-5 | few | TRBV4-3 | NA | TGCGCCAGCAGCCAAGATTGGGGGAGTGAGACCCAGTACTTC | CASSQDWGSETQYF
TRBJ1-1 | NA | TRBV4-1 | NA | TGCGCCAGCAGCCAAGATCAACGGCCCCAGCGCTTT | CASSQDQRPQRF
TRBJ1-4 | NA | TRBV5-4 | NA | TGTGCCAGCAGCTCGAATCTTGGGGGGAGTGAAAAACTGTTTTTT | CASSSNLGGSEKLFF
TRBJ2-5 | once | TRBV5-1 | NA | TGCGCCAGCAGCCTCGACATCCAAGAGACCCAGTACTTC | CASSLDIQETQYF
TRBJ2-7 | NA | TRBV5-4 | NA | TGTGCCAGCAGCTCGAGGGAGCCTACCTACGAGCAGTACTTC | CASSSREPTYEQYF
TRBJ1-5 | NA | TRBV30 | TRBD1 | TGTGCCTGGAGCCCCCAGGGGGATCAGCCCCAGCATTTT | CAWSPQGDQPQHF
TRBJ2-3 | NA | TRBV19 | TRBD2 | TGTGCCAGTAGTGGTCCCGGTAGCGGGGGCCACCCTAGCACAGATACGCAGTATTTT | CASSGPGSGGHPSTDTQYF
TRBJ2-3 | NA | TRBV4-3 | TRBD2 | TGCGCCAGCAGCCTGGGGACTAGCGGGGGGGCGAGTACAGATACGCAGTATTTT | CASSLGTSGGASTDTQYF
TRBJ2-5 | NA | TRBV7-8 | NA | TGTGCCAGCAGTCCCCGGGACCGGGGGGAGACCCAGTACTTC | CASSPRDRGETQYF
TRBJ1-3 | NA | TRBV7-2 | TRBD1 | TGTGCCAGCAGTTTCTTCAGGGGGACTGGAAACACCATATATTTT | CASSFFRGTGNTIYF
TRBJ1-1 | NA | TRBV9 | NA | TGTGCCAGCAGCGTAGCGCCAGGAAACACTGAAGCTTTCTTT | CASSVAPGNTEAFF
TRBJ2-6 | NA | TRBV5-1 | NA | TGCGCCAGCAGCGGGGGATCGGATACCGTCCTGACTTTC | CASSGGSDTVLTF
TRBJ2-3 | NA | TRBV6-5 | NA | TGTGCCAGCAGTTATTCCAGATACACAGATACGCAGTATTTT | CASSYSRYTDTQYF
TRBJ1-4 | NA | TRBV5-6 | NA | TGTGCCAGCAGTTACAGGACAACTAATGAAAAACTGTTTTTT | CASSYRTTNEKLFF
TRBJ2-5 | NA | TRBV29-1 | NA | TGCAGCGTTGAAGATGGACAGTTAGTGGAGACCCAGTACTTC | CSVEDGQLVETQYF
TRBJ1-3 | once | TRBV5-5 | NA | TGTGCCAGCAGCTTGGAAAGGGTAGGAAACACCATATATTTT | CASSLERVGNTIYF
TRBJ2-4 | NA | TRBV15 | TRBD2 | TGTGCCACCAGCAGGGACCGGGAGGGCATTCAGTACTTC | CATSRDREGIQYF
TRBJ2-5 | NA | TRBV5-3 | TRBD2 | TGTGCCACCCGGCGGGGCGGGGGACTCCAAGAGACCCAGTACTTC | CATRRGGGLQETQYF
TRBJ1-2 | few | TRBV5-1 | NA | TGCGCCAGCAGCATGGGGGCCCGGGGCTATGGCTACACCTTC | CASSMGARGYGYTF
TRBJ2-2 | NA | TRBV7-9 | NA | TGTGCCAGCAGCTTAGAGGGGCCACGGGAGCTGTTTTTT | CASSLEGPRELFF
TRBJ2-3 | NA | TRBV5-1 | NA | TGCGCCAGCAGCTTGCCCGGGCCAAGCACAGATACGCAGTATTTT | CASSLPGPSTDTQYF
TRBJ2-5 | NA | TRBV7-9 | NA | TGTGCCAGCGAGGTTTGGGGGGCGGAGACCCAGTACTTC | CASEVWGAETQYF
TRBJ1-5 | NA | TRBV29-1 | TRBD1 | TGCAGCGTGACGGCGACAGGGATCGGCAATCAGCCCCAGCATTTT | CSVTATGIGNQPQHF
TRBJ1-6 | NA | TRBV5-5 | NA | TGTGCCAGCAGCTTCACCGGGATCCCTACTAGCTCCTATAATTCACCCCTCCACTTT | CASSFTGIPTSSYNSPLHF
TRBJ1-1 | few | TRBV5-1 | NA | TGCGCCAGCAGCTTCGGGACGGTGAACACTGAAGCTTTCTTT | CASSFGTVNTEAFF
TRBJ2-5 | NA | TRBV7-2 | TRBD1 | TGTGCCAGCACTCTGGGACAGGGGGGCCAAGAGACCCAGTACTTC | CASTLGQGGQETQYF
TRBJ1-2 | once | TRBV4-1 | NA | TGCGCCAGCAGCCAAGGCCCAGATCGCTTTGGGTATGGCTACACCTTC | CASSQGPDRFGYGYTF
TRBJ2-1 | NA | TRBV20-1 | NA | TGCAGTGTATTGGGGCAGTTCTTC | CSVLGQFF
TRBJ1-4 | NA | TRBV3-1/TRBV3-2 | TRBD1 | TGTGCCAGCAGCCTCCCGGGACAGGTTAATGAAAAACTGTTTTTT | CASSLPGQVNEKLFF
TRBJ1-1 | NA | TRBV11-1 | NA | TGTGCCAGCAGCCCCCCAGAGCAAAATCCCGAAGCTTTCTTT | CASSPPEQNPEAFF
TRBJ2-1 | NA | TRBV4-1 | NA | TGCGCCAGCAGCCGAACGGTGGGGAGTGAGCAGTTCTTC | CASSRTVGSEQFF
TRBJ2-1 | NA | TRBV29-1 | NA | TGCAGCGTTGGGGCTTTCAATGAGCAGTTCTTC | CSVGAFNEQFF
TRBJ2-1 | NA | TRBV18 | TRBD2 | TGTGCCAGCTCAACAACAGGGTTACTAGCGGGAGGGGCTAACAATGAGCAGTTCTTC | CASSTTGLLAGGANNEQFF
TRBJ2-7 | NA | TRBV27 | TRBD1 | TGTGCCAGCAGTCCCCGCGACGGACAGGGTAGGTCCTACGAGCAGTACTTC | CASSPRDGQGRSYEQYF
TRBJ2-5 | few | TRBV7-9 | NA | TGTGCCAGCAGCTTAGTGGGGACATGGTACCAAGAGACCCAGTACTTC | CASSLVGTWYQETQYF
TRBJ2-5 | NA | TRBV5-1 | NA | TGCGCCAGCACCCTCGGATGGGGTGAGACCCAGTACTTC | CASTLGWGETQYF
TRBJ2-2 | NA | TRBV5-1 | TRBD2 | TGCGCCAGCAGCGGCGGGACTAGCGGGAGTCGGGAGCTGTTTTTT | CASSGGTSGSRELFF
TRBJ1-5 | few | TRBV3-1/TRBV3-2 | NA | TGTGCCAGCAGCCGGGACGGGAGGCCCGATCAGCCCCAGCATTTT | CASSRDGRPDQPQHF